A selection of T cell receptor beta chains follows, all from one sample in a study of blood T cell repertoires in COVID-19. TCRdb's table, derived via immunoSEQ multiplex PCR, lists solely in-frame clones and lacks some. Among approximately 150,000 clones listed, around 87% were seen once. Specimen: PBMCs or T cells enriched from blood (not recorded which). Receptor source: a man aged 60 to 75 who had recovered from COVID-19. The CDR3 runs from the conserved cysteine through the conserved F or W. Fields, in order: J gene, V gene, D gene, clone size, CDR3 protein, CDR3 DNA. A D gene is named only where the DNA matches it firmly. Rows give clone size only sometimes, using once, few, many, or a class for an expanded clone.

TRBJ2-7,TRBV5-1,.,few,CASSVSGSSYEQYF,TGCGCCAGCAGCGTTAGCGGAAGCTCCTACGAGCAGTACTTC
TRBJ2-1,TRBV14,TRBD2,.,CASSQGDRTSGRAYNEQFF,TGTGCCAGCAGCCAAGGGGACCGGACTAGCGGGAGGGCCTACAATGAGCAGTTCTTC
TRBJ2-1,TRBV28,TRBD2,.,CASSFIGLAVHEQFF,TGTGCCAGCAGTTTCATCGGACTAGCGGTCCATGAGCAGTTCTTC
TRBJ2-7,TRBV28,TRBD2,.,CASLGGGLNYEQYF,TGTGCCAGCCTCGGGGGGGGGCTGAACTACGAGCAGTACTTC
TRBJ2-1,TRBV5-8,.,few,CAQRGEQFF,TGTGCCCAGCGTGGTGAGCAGTTCTTC
TRBJ1-4,TRBV28,.,.,CAGKPTGTNEKLFF,TGTGCCGGAAAGCCTACCGGGACTAATGAAAAACTGTTTTTT
TRBJ2-5,TRBV7-6,.,.,CASSPIRGTQYF,TGTGCCAGCAGCCCAATTAGAGGGACCCAGTACTTC
TRBJ2-1,TRBV12-3/TRBV12-4,.,.,CASRGLRGEQFF,TGTGCCAGCAGAGGACTCCGCGGGGAGCAGTTCTTC
TRBJ1-3,TRBV7-2,.,.,CASSLGQINTIYF,TGTGCCAGCAGCTTAGGACAGATAAACACCATATATTTT
TRBJ2-7,TRBV10-3,.,.,CAIRDISYEQYF,TGTGCCATCCGGGACATCTCCTACGAGCAGTACTTC
TRBJ2-5,TRBV24-1,TRBD1,.,CATSDPDRYQETQYF,TGTGCCACCAGTGACCCGGACAGGTACCAAGAGACCCAGTACTTC
TRBJ1-2,TRBV11-2,TRBD1,.,CASSFRGTGKYTF,TGTGCCAGCAGCTTTCGCGGGACAGGGAAGTACACCTTC
TRBJ2-3,TRBV5-1,TRBD2,.,CASLPYLVAGPTDTQYF,TGCGCCAGCCTGCCTTATTTAGTAGCGGGGCCCACAGATACGCAGTATTTT
TRBJ2-3,TRBV24-1,TRBD2,.,CATSGGSGRASTDTQYF,TGTGCCACCAGTGGGGGGAGCGGGAGGGCGAGCACAGATACGCAGTATTTT
TRBJ1-1,TRBV10-1,TRBD1,.,CASSLTGVTEAFF,TGCGCCAGCAGTCTCACAGGGGTCACTGAAGCTTTCTTT
TRBJ2-5,TRBV13,.,.,CASSLVWTGQETQYF,TGTGCCAGCAGCTTAGTCTGGACTGGCCAAGAGACCCAGTACTTC
TRBJ1-5,TRBV7-2,.,.,CASSLRRNQPQHF,TGTGCCAGCAGCTTGAGGAGGAATCAGCCCCAGCATTTT
TRBJ2-7,TRBV27,TRBD2,.,CASSLAGGPYEQYF,TGTGCCAGCAGTCTCGCGGGAGGCCCCTACGAGCAGTACTTC
TRBJ1-6,TRBV30,.,.,CAWRARPDNSPLHF,TGTGCCTGGAGGGCCAGGCCAGATAATTCACCCCTCCACTTT
TRBJ1-1,TRBV20-1,.,.,CSASSRELTFF,TGCAGTGCTAGTAGTCGGGAGTTGACTTTCTTT